One and the same sample provided the 10 T cell receptor beta chains below, sequenced in a study of OX40 agonist ivuxolimab in advanced cancers. TCRdb's copy holds only in-frame clones and misses some; the assay was immunoSEQ multiplex PCR. Among fewer than 35,000 clones listed, around 90% were seen once. Sequencing used CD4+ or CD8+ T cells sorted from blood, obtained in a trial of the OX40 agonist ivuxolimab. The source is an adult with an advanced solid tumor such as melanoma, head and neck, liver or kidney cancer.

V is TRBV4-1 and J is TRBJ2-7, with D tentatively TRBD2 (5 bases). V was clipped by 0 bases and J by 0 bases, with 15 bases between them. CDR1 MGHRA and CDR2 YSYEKL come from the germline V gene. The CDR3 length is 17 residues. CDR3 sequence (DNA): TGCGCCAGCAGCCAAGAGGAGCGCGGGTTTAACTCCTACGAGCAGTACTTC. This codes for CASSQEERGFNSYEQYF.

The chain has TRBV9 and TRBJ1-3; D is unclear. The CDR3 runs 14 residues. Germline V gives CDR1 SGDLS, CDR2 YYNGEE. Trimming took off 3 bases at V and 4 bases at J, with 11 bases between the two ends. The CDR3 sequence: CASSGSGDGNTIYF. CDR3 nucleotide sequence: TGTGCCAGCAGCGGCTCCGGAGACGGAAACACCATATATTTT.

The chain employs TRBV5-6 and TRBJ2-2; 7 bases line up with TRBD1. This CDR3 has 16 amino acids. Germline V gene lookup returns CDR1 SGHDT and CDR2 YYEEEE. The trim removed 5 bases at V and 1 base at J, leaving 8 bases unmatched. CDR3 protein: CASSGSWTGNTGELFF. CDR3 sequence (DNA): TGTGCCAGCAGTGGGAGCTGGACAGGGAACACCGGGGAGCTGTTTTTT.

The chain recombines TRBV21-1 with TRBJ2-3; no check of the table's D call, TRBD1, against the DNA was made. TRBV21-1 counts as a pseudogene. The CDR3 runs to 16 residues. The CDR3 protein is CASSTLRQNSTDTQYF. CDR3 bases: TGTGCCAGCAGCACCCTAAGACAGAACTCCACAGATACGCAGTATTTT.

The chain has TRBV4-1 and TRBJ1-5; D not certain. CDR1 is MGHRA and CDR2 is YSYEKL in the germline V gene. Trimming took 4 bases from V and 1 from J, leaving 8 bases between them. There are 14 residues in the CDR3. In DNA, the CDR3 is TGCGCCAGCAGCCCGGTCCCGAGCAATCAGCCCCAGCATTTT. It is translated as CASSPVPSNQPQHF.

The chain is built from TRBV11-2 and TRBJ2-1; D perhaps matches TRBD2 (5 bases). Germline values: CDR1 SGHAT, CDR2 FQNNGV. CDR3 size: 15 residues. The V and J ends lost 2 bases and 6 bases respectively, with 14 bases between them. In DNA form, the CDR3 reads TGTGCCAGCAGCTTAAGGACCCTTGGGAGCAATGAGCAGTTCTTC. It translates to CASSLRTLGSNEQFF.

The CDR3 region has the DNA TGTGCCAGCAGCTTTTCCAGGGGAGGGAGCTCCTATAATTCACCCCTCCACTTT. Translation gives CASSFSRGGSSYNSPLHF. The J gene is TRBJ1-6, the V gene TRBV11-3; perhaps TRBD1 as D (6 bases). The CDR3 is 18 amino acids. In germline, CDR1 is SGHNT, CDR2 YENEEA. V was pared by 3 bases and J by 0 bases, with 15 bases between.

The chain uses TRBV6-4 and TRBJ2-1, with TRBD2 matching 7 bases. After removal of 4 bases from V and 2 bases from J, the junction contained 8 bases not matched to a gene. Germline CDR1 reads MRHNA; CDR2 reads SNTAGT. The CDR3 extends over 16 amino acids. Written as DNA, the CDR3 is TGTGCCAGCAGTGCACAAGTGGGAGGGACCTACAATGAGCAGTTCTTC. Translated, it gives CASSAQVGGTYNEQFF.

The chain has TRBV6-1 and TRBJ2-7; D gene ambiguous. Germline values: CDR1 MNHNS, CDR2 SASEGT. The CDR3 consists of 12 residues. Trimming cost V 2 bases and J 2 bases, with 4 bases left between them. The CDR3 DNA is TGTGCCAGCAGTGAAAGCGCCTACGAGCAGTACTTC. Amino acid sequence: CASSESAYEQYF.

The genes are TRBV9 and TRBJ2-5; no clear D gene. The germline CDR1 and CDR2 sequences are SGDLS and YYNGEE. The CDR3 runs 15 residues. Trimming took off 3 bases at V and 5 bases at J, with 17 bases between the two ends. The CDR3 DNA sequence: TGTGCCAGCAGCGAAGAGGACCACCTGGGGGAGACCCAGTACTTC. Its translation: CASSEEDHLGETQYF.